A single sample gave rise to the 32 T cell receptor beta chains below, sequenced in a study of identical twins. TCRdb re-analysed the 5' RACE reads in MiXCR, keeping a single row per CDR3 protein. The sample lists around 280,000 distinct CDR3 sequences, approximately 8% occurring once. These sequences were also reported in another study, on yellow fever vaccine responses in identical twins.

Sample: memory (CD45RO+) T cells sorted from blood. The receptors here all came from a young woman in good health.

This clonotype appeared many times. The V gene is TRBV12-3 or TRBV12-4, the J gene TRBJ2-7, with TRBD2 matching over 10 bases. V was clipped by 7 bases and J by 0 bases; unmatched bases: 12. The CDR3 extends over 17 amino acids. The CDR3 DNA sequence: TGTGCCAGCAACAACGTAGGACTAGCGGATCGCTCCTACGAGCAGTACTTC. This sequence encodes CASNNVGLADRSYEQYF.

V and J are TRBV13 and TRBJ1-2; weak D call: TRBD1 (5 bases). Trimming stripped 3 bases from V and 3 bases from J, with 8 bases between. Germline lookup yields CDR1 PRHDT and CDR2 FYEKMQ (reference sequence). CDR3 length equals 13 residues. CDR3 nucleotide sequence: TGTGCCAGCAGCTTTACGGGGGACTATGGCTACACCTTC. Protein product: CASSFTGDYGYTF.

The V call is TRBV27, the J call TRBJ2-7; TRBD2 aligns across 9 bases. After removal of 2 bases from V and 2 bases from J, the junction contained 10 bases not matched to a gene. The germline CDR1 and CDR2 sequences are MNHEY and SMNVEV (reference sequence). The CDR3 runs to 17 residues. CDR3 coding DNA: TGTGCCAGCAGTTTAAAGGTGACTAGCGGTAATCCCTACGAGCAGTACTTC. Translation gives CASSLKVTSGNPYEQYF.

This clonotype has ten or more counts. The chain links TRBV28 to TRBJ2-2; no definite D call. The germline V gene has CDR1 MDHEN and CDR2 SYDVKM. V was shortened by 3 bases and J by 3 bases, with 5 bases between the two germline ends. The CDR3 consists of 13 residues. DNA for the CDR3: TGTGCCAGCAGTTTCGAAGACACCGGGGAGCTGTTTTTT. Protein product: CASSFEDTGELFF.

CDR3 sequence: CASSVGGGFNEKLFF. The CDR3, as DNA: TGTGCCAGCAGCGTAGGGGGGGGCTTTAATGAAAAACTGTTTTTT. V and J are TRBV9 and TRBJ1-4, with a tentative D call TRBD1 (6 bases). This CDR3 contains 15 residues. Germline assignment: CDR1 SGDLS and CDR2 YYNGEE. V lost 0 bases to trimming and J lost 4 bases, with 10 bases between them.

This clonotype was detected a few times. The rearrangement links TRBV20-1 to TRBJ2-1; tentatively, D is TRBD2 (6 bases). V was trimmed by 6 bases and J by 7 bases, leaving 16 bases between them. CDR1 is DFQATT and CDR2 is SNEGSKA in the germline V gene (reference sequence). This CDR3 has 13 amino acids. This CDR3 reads CSALGGRSNEQFF. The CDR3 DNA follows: TGCAGTGCCCTCGGAGGGAGGTCAAATGAGCAGTTCTTC.

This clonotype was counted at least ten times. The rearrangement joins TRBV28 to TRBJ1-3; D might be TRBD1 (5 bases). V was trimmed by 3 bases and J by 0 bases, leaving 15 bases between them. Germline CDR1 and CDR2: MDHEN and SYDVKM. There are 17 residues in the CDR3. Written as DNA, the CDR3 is TGTGCCAGCAGTTTGGGCAGGGCCCTATACTCTGGAAACACCATATATTTT. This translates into CASSLGRALYSGNTIYF.

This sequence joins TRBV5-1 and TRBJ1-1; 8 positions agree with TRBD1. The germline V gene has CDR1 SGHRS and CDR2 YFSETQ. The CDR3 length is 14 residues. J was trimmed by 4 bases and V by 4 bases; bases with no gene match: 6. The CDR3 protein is CASSLSGGVTEAFF. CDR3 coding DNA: TGCGCCAGCAGCCTTTCAGGGGGCGTCACTGAAGCTTTCTTT.

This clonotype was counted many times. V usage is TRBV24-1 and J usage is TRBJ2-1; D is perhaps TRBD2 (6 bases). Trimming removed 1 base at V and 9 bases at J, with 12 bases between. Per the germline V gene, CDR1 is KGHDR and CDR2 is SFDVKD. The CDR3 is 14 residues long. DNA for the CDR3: TGTGCCACCAGTGATTTACGGGGGTCGGTTGAGCAGTTCTTC. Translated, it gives CATSDLRGSVEQFF.

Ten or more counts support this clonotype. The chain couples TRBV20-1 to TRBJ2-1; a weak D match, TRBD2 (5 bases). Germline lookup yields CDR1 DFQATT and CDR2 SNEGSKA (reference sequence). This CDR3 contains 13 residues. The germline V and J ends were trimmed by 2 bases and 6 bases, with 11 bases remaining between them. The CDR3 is CSARILRGNEQFF. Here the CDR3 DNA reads TGCAGTGCTAGAATTTTACGGGGCAATGAGCAGTTCTTC.

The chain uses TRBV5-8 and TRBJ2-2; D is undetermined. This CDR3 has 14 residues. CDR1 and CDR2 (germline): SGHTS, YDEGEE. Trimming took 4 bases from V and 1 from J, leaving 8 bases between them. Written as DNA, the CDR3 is TGTGCCAGCAGCGACCGACAGAACACCGGGGAGCTGTTTTTT. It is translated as CASSDRQNTGELFF.

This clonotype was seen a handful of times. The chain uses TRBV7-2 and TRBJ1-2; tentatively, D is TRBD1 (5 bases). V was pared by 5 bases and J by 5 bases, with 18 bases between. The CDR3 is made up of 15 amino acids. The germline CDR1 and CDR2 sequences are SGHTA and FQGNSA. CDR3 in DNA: TGTGCCAGCAGCCCGGGACCCTCCCTGGATTATGGCTACACCTTC. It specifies CASSPGPSLDYGYTF.

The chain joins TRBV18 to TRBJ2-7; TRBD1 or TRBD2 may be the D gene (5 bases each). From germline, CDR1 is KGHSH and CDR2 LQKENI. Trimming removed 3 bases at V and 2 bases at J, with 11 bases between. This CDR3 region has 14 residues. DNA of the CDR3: TGTGCCAGCTCACCGGGACGGATGACCTACGAGCAGTACTTC. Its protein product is CASSPGRMTYEQYF.

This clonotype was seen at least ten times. The CDR3 DNA is TGTGCCAGCAGTTTCCTAGAGAGGGTCAATGAGCAGTTCTTC. Translating it yields CASSFLERVNEQFF. This chain uses TRBV27 with TRBJ2-1, with D possibly matching TRBD2 (5 bases). The V gene lost 3 bases and the J gene lost 6 bases, with 12 bases spanning the gap. CDR3 size: 14 residues. CDR1 and CDR2 (germline): MNHEY, SMNVEV (reference sequence).

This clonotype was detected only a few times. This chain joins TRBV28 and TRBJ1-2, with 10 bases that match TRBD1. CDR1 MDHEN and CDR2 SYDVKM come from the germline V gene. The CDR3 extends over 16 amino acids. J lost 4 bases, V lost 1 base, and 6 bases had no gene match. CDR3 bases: TGTGCCAGCAGTTTATCAGGGACAGGGGAACGCTATGGCTACACCTTC. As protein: CASSLSGTGERYGYTF.

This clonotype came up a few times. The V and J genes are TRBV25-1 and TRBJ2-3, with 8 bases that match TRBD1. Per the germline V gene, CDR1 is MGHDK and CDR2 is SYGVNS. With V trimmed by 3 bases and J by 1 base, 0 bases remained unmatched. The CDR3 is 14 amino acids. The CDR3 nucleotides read TGTGCCAGCAGTGACAGGGGGCGCACAGATACGCAGTATTTT. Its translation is CASSDRGRTDTQYF.

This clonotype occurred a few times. The CDR3 reads CASSGQGASETQYF. The DNA of the CDR3 is TGTGCCAGCAGCGGACAGGGGGCTAGCGAGACCCAGTACTTC. The rearrangement uses TRBV14 and TRBJ2-5, with 11 nucleotides matching TRBD1. V shed 5 bases and J 5 bases; nucleotides not matched to a gene: 4. Germline V gene data show CDR1 as SGHDN and CDR2 as FVKESK. The CDR3 totals 14 residues.

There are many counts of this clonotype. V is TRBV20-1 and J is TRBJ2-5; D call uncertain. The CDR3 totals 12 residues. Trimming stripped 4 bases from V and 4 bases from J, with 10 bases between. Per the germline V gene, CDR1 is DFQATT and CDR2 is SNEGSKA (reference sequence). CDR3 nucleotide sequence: TGCAGTGCTAATTCTGGCCGAGAGACCCAGTACTTC. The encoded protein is CSANSGRETQYF.

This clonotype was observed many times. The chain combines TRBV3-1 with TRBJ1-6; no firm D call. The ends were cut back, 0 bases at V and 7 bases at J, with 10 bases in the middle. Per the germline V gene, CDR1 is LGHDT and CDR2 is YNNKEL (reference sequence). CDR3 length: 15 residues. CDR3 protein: CASSQDRVTNSPLHF. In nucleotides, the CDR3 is TGTGCCAGCAGCCAAGATAGAGTTACCAATTCACCCCTCCACTTT.

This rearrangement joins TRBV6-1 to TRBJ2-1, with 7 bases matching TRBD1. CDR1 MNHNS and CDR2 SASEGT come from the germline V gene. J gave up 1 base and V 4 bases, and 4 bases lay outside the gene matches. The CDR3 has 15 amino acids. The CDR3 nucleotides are TGTGCCAGCAGTGGGACAGGTACATCCTACAATGAGCAGTTCTTC. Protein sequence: CASSGTGTSYNEQFF.

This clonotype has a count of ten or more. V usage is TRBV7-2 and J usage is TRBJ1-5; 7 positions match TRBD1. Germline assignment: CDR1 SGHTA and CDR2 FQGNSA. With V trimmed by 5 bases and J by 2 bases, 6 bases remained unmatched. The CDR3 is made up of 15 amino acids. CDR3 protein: CASSGGGSGNQPQHF. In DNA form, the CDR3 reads TGTGCCAGCAGCGGAGGGGGCAGCGGCAATCAGCCCCAGCATTTT.

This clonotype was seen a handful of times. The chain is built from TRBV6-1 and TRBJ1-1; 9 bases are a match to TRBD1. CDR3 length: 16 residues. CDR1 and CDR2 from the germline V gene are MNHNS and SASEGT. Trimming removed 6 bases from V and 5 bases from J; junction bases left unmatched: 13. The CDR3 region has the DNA TGTGCCAGCAGCCCGAGCTGGCCGGGACAGGGTACTGAAGCTTTCTTT. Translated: CASSPSWPGQGTEAFF.

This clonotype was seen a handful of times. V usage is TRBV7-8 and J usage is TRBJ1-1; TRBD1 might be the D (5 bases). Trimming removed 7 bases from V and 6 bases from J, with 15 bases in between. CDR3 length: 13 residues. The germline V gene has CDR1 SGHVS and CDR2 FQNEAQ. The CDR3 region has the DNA TGTGCCAGCACCCTGACGCGGGGGGCTGAAGCTTTCTTT. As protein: CASTLTRGAEAFF.

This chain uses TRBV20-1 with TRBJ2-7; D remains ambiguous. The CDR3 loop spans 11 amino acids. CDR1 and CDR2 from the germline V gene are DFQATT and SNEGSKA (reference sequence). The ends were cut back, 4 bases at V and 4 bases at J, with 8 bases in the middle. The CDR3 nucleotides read TGCAGTGCTATAGACCGATACGAGCAGTACTTC. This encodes CSAIDRYEQYF.

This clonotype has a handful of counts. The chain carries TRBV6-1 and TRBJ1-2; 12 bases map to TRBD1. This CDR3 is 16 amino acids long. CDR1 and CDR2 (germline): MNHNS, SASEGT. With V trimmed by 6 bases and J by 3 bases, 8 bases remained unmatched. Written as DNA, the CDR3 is TGTGCCAGCAGACCTCCGGGACAGGGGGCCTACTATGGCTACACCTTC. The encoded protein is CASRPPGQGAYYGYTF.

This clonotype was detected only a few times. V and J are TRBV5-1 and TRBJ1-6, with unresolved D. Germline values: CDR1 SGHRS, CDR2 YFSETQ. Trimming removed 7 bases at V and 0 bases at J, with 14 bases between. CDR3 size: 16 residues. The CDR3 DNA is TGCGCCAGCTCCCTCACCGGTCCCTCCTATAATTCACCCCTCCACTTT. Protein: CASSLTGPSYNSPLHF.

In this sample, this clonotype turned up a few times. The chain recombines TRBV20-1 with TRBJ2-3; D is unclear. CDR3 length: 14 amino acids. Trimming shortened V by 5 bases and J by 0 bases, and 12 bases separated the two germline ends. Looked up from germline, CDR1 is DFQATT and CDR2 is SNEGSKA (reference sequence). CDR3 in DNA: TGCAGTGCTTCCCCCCCCGAAAGCACAGATACGCAGTATTTT. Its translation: CSASPPESTDTQYF.

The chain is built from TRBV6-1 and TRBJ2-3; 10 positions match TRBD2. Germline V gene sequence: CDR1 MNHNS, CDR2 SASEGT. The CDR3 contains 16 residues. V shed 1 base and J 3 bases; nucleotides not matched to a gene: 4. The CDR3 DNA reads TGTGCCAGCAGTGAAGAAGCGGGAGGGGGGACAGATACGCAGTATTTT. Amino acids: CASSEEAGGGTDTQYF.

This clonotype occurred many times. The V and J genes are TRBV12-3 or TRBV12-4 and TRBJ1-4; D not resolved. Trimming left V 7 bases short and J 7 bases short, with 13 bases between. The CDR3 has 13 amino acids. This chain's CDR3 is CASTQHNLEKLFF. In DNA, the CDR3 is TGTGCCAGCACCCAACACAACCTTGAAAAACTGTTTTTT.

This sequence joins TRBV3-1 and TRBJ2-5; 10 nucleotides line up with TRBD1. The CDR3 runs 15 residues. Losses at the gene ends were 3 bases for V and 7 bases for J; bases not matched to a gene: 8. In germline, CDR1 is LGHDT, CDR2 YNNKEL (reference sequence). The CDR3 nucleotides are TGTGCCAGCAGCCATGCCGGGACAGGGGATGGGACCCAGTACTTC. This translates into CASSHAGTGDGTQYF.

CDR3 protein: CASSLGAGQYSIYNEQFF. The CDR3 nucleotides read TGTGCCAGCAGCTTGGGGGCCGGACAGTATTCTATCTACAATGAGCAGTTCTTC. The chain carries TRBV5-5 and TRBJ2-1, with TRBD1 as a possible D gene (6 bases). The V end was cut by 0 bases, the J end by 3 bases, with 19 bases between. Germline V gene lookup returns CDR1 SGHKS and CDR2 YYEKEE (reference sequence). This CDR3 comprises 18 residues.

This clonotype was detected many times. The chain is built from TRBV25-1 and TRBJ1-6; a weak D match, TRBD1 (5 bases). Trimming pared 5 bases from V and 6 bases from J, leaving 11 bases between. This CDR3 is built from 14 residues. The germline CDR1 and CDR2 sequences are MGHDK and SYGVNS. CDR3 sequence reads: CASSQGVGNSPLHF. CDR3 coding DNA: TGTGCCAGCAGTCAGGGAGTCGGTAATTCACCCCTCCACTTT.